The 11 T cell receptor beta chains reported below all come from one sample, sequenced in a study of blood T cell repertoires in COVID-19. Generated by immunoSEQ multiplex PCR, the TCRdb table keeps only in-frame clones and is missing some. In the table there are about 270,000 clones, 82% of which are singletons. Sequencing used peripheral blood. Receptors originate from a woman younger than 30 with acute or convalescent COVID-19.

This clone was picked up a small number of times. CDR3 in amino acids: CASSPDRGGSPLHF. The CDR3 DNA sequence: TGTGCCAGCAGCCCGGACAGGGGAGGCTCACCCCTCCACTTT. This chain connects TRBV3-1 (or the pseudogene TRBV3-2) to TRBJ1-6; 9 nucleotides line up with TRBD1. V lost 4 bases to trimming and J lost 10 bases; unmatched junction nucleotides: 5. The germline CDR1 and CDR2 sequences are LGHDT and YNNKEL (reference sequence). CDR3 length equals 14 residues.

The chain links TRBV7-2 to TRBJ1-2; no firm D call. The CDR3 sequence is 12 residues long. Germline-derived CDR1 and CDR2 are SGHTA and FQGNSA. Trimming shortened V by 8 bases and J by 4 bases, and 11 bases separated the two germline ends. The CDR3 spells CASGYNSYGYTF. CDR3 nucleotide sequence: TGTGCCAGCGGCTATAACAGCTATGGCTACACCTTC.

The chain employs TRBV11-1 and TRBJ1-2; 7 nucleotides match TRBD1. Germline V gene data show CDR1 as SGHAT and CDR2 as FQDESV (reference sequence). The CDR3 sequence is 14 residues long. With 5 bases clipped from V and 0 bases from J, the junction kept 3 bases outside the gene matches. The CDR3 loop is CASSIGTANYGYTF. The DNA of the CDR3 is TGTGCCAGCAGCATCGGGACAGCTAACTATGGCTACACCTTC.

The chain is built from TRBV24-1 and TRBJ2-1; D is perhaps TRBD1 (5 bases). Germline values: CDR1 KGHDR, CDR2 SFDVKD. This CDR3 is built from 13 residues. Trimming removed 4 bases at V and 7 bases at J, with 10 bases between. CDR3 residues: CATSDLTANEQFF. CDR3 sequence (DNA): TGTGCCACCAGTGACCTGACAGCAAATGAGCAGTTCTTC.

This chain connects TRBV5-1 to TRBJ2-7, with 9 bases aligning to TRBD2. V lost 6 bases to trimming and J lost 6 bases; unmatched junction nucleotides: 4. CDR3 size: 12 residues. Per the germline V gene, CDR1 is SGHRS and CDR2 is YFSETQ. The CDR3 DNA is TGCGCCAGCAAAAGCGGGAGGTCCGAGCAGTACTTC. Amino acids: CASKSGRSEQYF.

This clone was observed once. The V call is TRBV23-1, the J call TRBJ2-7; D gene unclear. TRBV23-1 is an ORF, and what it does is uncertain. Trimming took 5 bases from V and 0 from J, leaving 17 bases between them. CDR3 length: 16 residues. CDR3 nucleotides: TGCGCCAGCAGTGAGCAGACATTTTCCAGCTCCTACGAGCAGTACTTC. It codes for CASSEQTFSSSYEQYF.

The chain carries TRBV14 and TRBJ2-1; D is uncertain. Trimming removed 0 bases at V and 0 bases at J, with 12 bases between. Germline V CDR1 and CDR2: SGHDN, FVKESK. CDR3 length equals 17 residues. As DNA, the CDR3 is TGTGCCAGCAGCCAAGACGCGTTGCGGATCTCCTACAATGAGCAGTTCTTC. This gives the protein CASSQDALRISYNEQFF.

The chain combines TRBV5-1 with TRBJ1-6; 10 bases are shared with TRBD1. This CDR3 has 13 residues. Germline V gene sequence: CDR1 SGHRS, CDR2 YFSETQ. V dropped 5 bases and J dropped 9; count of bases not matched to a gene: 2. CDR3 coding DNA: TGCGCCAGCAGGAGGGACAGGGGTTCACCCCTCCACTTT. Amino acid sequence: CASRRDRGSPLHF.

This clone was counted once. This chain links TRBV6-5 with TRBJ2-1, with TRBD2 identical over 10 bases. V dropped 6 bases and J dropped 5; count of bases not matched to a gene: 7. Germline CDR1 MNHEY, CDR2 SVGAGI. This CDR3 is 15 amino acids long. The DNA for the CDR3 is TGTGCCAGCAGGAGGACTAGCGGACTGAACAATGAGCAGTTCTTC. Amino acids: CASRRTSGLNNEQFF.

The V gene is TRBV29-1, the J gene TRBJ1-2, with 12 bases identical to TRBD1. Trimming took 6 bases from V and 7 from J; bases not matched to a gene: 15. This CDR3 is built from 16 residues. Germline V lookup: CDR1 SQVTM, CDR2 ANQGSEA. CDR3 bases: TGCAGCGTGACACCGGGACAGGGGGCTTTCGATAGTGGCTACACCTTC. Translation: CSVTPGQGAFDSGYTF.

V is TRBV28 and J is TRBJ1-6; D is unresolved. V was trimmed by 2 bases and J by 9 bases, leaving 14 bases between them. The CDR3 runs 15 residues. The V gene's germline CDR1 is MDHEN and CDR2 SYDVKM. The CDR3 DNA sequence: TGTGCCAGCAGTTTAACGGTAAATCGTCTTTCACCCCTCCACTTT. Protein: CASSLTVNRLSPLHF.